Sequencing of this T cell receptor (beta chain) was carried out in a study of T cell repertoires in cytomegalovirus infection. Study in general: Public TCR beta signatures were indicative of both CMV infection and a matching HLA type.

Study-wide points: Adding up the frequency of public TCR beta families identified people who carried CMV plus the relevant HLA.

A word on this clonotype: Its specificity is unknown.

MiXCR, applied by TCRdb to the reads, yields one record per CDR3 protein. The sample yields some 200,000 distinct CDR3 sequences, 35% to 40% seen once. This CDR3 spans 13 amino acids. The V gene end was trimmed by 0 bases and the J gene end by 7 bases; junction bases not matched to a gene: 2. CDR1 MNHGY and CDR2 SAAAGT come from the germline V gene. The specimen was CD8+ T cells from cultured PBMCs, collected from culture after CMV antigen stimulation. The chain is built from TRBV6-8 and TRBJ1-2, with 7 nucleotides matching TRBD1. The sequence came from a human donor in good health (CMV status not recorded). Some clones in this sample may be carry-over from other donors' samples. The DNA for the CDR3 is TGTGCCAGCAGTTACTCTCCAGGGGGTGGCTACACCTTC. Its protein is CASSYSPGGGYTF.